Listed here is a single TCR beta chain. This entry belongs to a study of OX40 agonist ivuxolimab in advanced cancers. Germline CDR1 is SQVTM and CDR2 is ANQGSEA. This CDR3 region has 15 residues. The trim removed 6 bases at V and 4 bases at J, leaving 11 bases unmatched. TCRdb's table, derived via immunoSEQ multiplex PCR, lists solely in-frame clones and lacks some. The table lists about 12,000 clones, around 80% of them singletons. This chain links TRBV29-1 with TRBJ2-3; the match to TRBD2 covers 9 bases. The clonotype was recovered from an adult with an advanced solid tumor such as melanoma, head and neck, liver or kidney cancer. Sequencing used CD4+ or CD8+ T cells sorted from blood, obtained in a trial of the OX40 agonist ivuxolimab. This CDR3 is CSVELRGGAADTQYF. In DNA, the CDR3 is TGCAGCGTAGAGCTGCGGGGGGGCGCCGCAGATACGCAGTATTTT.